Presented here are 24 T cell receptor beta chains from one specimen sequenced in a study of neurological immune-mediated disorders. TCRdb ran MiXCR on the 5' RACE reads and lists one entry per CDR3 protein. This table has about 80,000 distinct CDR3 sequences, 4.5% to 7.5% appearing once. Time point specified: longitudinal time-point 2. The source material was PBMCs. The receptors were sampled from a woman in her sixties or seventies with multiple sclerosis.

This clonotype was detected many times. V and J are TRBV3-1 and TRBJ2-2; 8 nucleotides match TRBD2. CDR1 and CDR2 from the germline V gene are LGHDT and YNNKEL (reference sequence). Unmatched junction bases numbered 11, after V lost 10 bases and J lost 7 bases. The CDR3 is 14 amino acids. CDR3 sequence: CAIGLAPHGGELFF. CDR3 bases: TGTGCCATCGGACTAGCCCCCCACGGCGGGGAGCTGTTTTTT. Drawing the rest from reference TRBV3-1 and TRBJ2-2, the complete variable domain is DTAVSQTPKYLVTQMGNDKSIKCEQNLGHDTMYWYKQDSKKFLKIMFSYNNKELIINETVPNRFSPKSPDKAHLNLHINSLELGDSAVYFCAIGLAPHGGELFFGEGSRLTVL.

This clonotype was counted many times. The J gene is TRBJ1-6, the V gene TRBV9, with 7 bases aligning to TRBD1. Looked up from germline, CDR1 is SGDLS and CDR2 is YYNGEE. CDR3 length: 16 amino acids. The V gene end was trimmed by 3 bases and the J gene end by 9 bases; junction bases not matched to a gene: 12. This CDR3 reads CASSALTGTISSPLHF. Written as DNA, the CDR3 is TGTGCCAGCAGCGCGTTGACAGGGACTATAAGTTCACCCCTCCACTTT.

This clonotype was recorded many times. The chain has TRBV20-1 and TRBJ1-1, with D possibly matching TRBD1 (6 bases). V shed 0 bases and J shed 7 bases, with 24 bases lying between them. The CDR3 extends over 17 amino acids. Germline lookup yields CDR1 DFQATT and CDR2 SNEGSKA (reference sequence). The CDR3 protein is CSARDLGVGQGRGEAFF. CDR3 in DNA: TGCAGTGCTAGAGATCTTGGTGTAGGGCAGGGGAGGGGTGAAGCTTTCTTT.

This clonotype was recorded at least ten times. The V gene is TRBV19, the J gene TRBJ1-6; D not resolved. Germline CDR1 and CDR2: LNHDA and SQIVND (reference sequence). The CDR3 loop spans 13 amino acids. The V end lost 9 bases, the J end lost 3 bases, and 9 bases lay between the germline ends. CDR3 bases: TGTGCCAGCTCTAGGGACTATAATTCACCCCTCCACTTT. It translates to CASSRDYNSPLHF.

Many counts were recorded for this clonotype. V and J are TRBV5-5 and TRBJ1-1, with TRBD1 matching over 11 bases. Trimming cost V 4 bases and J 0 bases; bases outside gene matches: 5. CDR1 is SGHKS, CDR2 YYEKEE, per germline (reference sequence). This CDR3 spans 16 amino acids. The DNA for the CDR3 is TGTGCCAGCAGCCCCGGGACAGGGGGTTTGAACACTGAAGCTTTCTTT. Translated, it gives CASSPGTGGLNTEAFF. The full variable domain, in which reference TRBV5-5 and TRBJ1-1 provide the parts outside the CDR3, is DAGVTQSPTHLIKTRGQQVTLRCSPISGHKSVSWYQQVLGQGPQFIFQYYEKEERGRGNFPDRFSARQFPNYSSELNVNALLLGDSALYLCASSPGTGGLNTEAFFGQGTRLTVV.

Many counts were recorded for this clonotype. The V gene is TRBV11-2, the J gene TRBJ2-7; 11 bases map to TRBD1. Trimming at V came to 1 base and at J to 1 base, leaving 6 bases not matched to a gene. CDR3 size: 17 residues. Germline CDR1 SGHAT, CDR2 FQNNGV. The CDR3: CASSLGTGGHRSYEQYF. The CDR3 nucleotides read TGTGCCAGCAGCTTAGGGACAGGGGGCCACCGTTCCTACGAGCAGTACTTC.

This clonotype was seen many times. V is TRBV7-9 and J is TRBJ2-1; 11 bases line up with TRBD2. CDR3 length: 16 amino acids. V shed 5 bases and J 4 bases; nucleotides not matched to a gene: 7. CDR1 is SEHNR and CDR2 is FQNEAQ in the germline V gene (reference sequence). Written as DNA, the CDR3 is TGTGCCAGCAGCAACCCACTAGCGGGGGAGTACAATGAGCAGTTCTTC. This translates into CASSNPLAGEYNEQFF.

This clonotype was detected many times. J is TRBJ1-5 and V is TRBV6-2 or TRBV6-3; the D is unclear. Trimming cost V 7 bases and J 5 bases, with 9 bases left between them. This CDR3 region has 12 residues. Looked up from germline, CDR1 is MNHEY and CDR2 is SVGEGT. CDR3 sequence: CASTGPHQPQHF. DNA for the CDR3: TGTGCCAGCACCGGACCCCATCAGCCCCAGCATTTT.

This clonotype was seen repeatedly, ten times or more. V usage is TRBV7-8 and J usage is TRBJ1-4; the D gene is possibly TRBD1 (5 bases). Trimming took 2 bases from V and 7 from J, leaving 14 bases between them. Germline CDR1 SGHVS, CDR2 FQNEAQ. The CDR3 spans 15 residues. This chain's CDR3 is CASSLTTGVGEKLFF. The CDR3 bases are TGTGCCAGCAGCTTAACTACAGGTGTGGGTGAAAAACTGTTTTTT.

This chain connects TRBV7-6 to TRBJ2-5; TRBD2 might be the D (6 bases). The CDR3 has 15 residues. In germline, CDR1 is SGHVS, CDR2 FNYEAQ. V was pared by 5 bases and J by 5 bases, with 18 bases between. The CDR3 loop reads CASSETSGVGETQYF. For the CDR3, the DNA is TGTGCCAGCAGCGAGACTAGTGGGGTCGGGGAGACCCAGTACTTC. The whole variable domain, filled in from reference TRBV7-6 and TRBJ2-5, reads GAGVSQSPRYKVTKRGQDVALRCDPISGHVSLYWYRQALGQGPEFLTYFNYEAQQDKSGLPNDRFSAERPEGSISTLTIQRTEQRDSAMYRCASSETSGVGETQYFGPGTRLLVL.

There are many counts of this clonotype. The chain has TRBV14 and TRBJ1-2; TRBD1 is a possible D gene (5 bases). Germline-derived CDR1 and CDR2 are SGHDN and FVKESK. V shed 1 base and J shed 5 bases, with 11 bases lying between them. The CDR3 length is 14 residues. The CDR3 coding sequence is TGTGCCAGCAGCCAAGCGGGACCGAGTTATGGCTACACCTTC. It specifies CASSQAGPSYGYTF.

This clonotype was counted only a few times. V and J are TRBV18 and TRBJ1-5, with 12 bases lining up with TRBD1. J lost 9 bases, V lost 3 bases, and 6 bases had no gene match. Per germline, CDR1 KGHSH and CDR2 LQKENI. The CDR3 has 15 amino acids. In nucleotides, the CDR3 is TGTGCCAGCTCACCCCCGGGACAGGGGGCTTGGCCCCAGCATTTT. The encoded protein is CASSPPGQGAWPQHF.

This clonotype was seen at least ten times. The rearrangement links TRBV12-3 or TRBV12-4 to TRBJ1-5; 7 nucleotides agree with TRBD1. The trim removed 6 bases at V and 1 base at J, leaving 3 bases unmatched. This CDR3 contains 14 residues. The CDR3 region is CASSKGASNQPQHF. For the CDR3, the DNA is TGTGCCAGCAGCAAGGGGGCGAGCAATCAGCCCCAGCATTTT.

This clonotype was picked up many times. This chain joins TRBV20-1 and TRBJ2-1; 7 positions agree with TRBD2. V lost 3 bases, J lost 1 base, and 3 bases stayed unmatched. CDR1 and CDR2 (germline): DFQATT, SNEGSKA (reference sequence). The CDR3 loop spans 14 amino acids. This chain's CDR3 is CSARGEGSYNEQFF. In DNA, the CDR3 is TGCAGTGCTAGGGGGGAGGGATCCTACAATGAGCAGTTCTTC.

This clonotype was seen many times. The chain has TRBV18 and TRBJ2-7; 7 nucleotides match TRBD2. Unmatched junction bases numbered 14, after V lost 3 bases and J lost 6 bases. The CDR3 is made up of 16 amino acids. Germline-derived CDR1 and CDR2 are KGHSH and LQKENI. The CDR3 loop reads CASSPTLGGGNAEQYF. As DNA, the CDR3 is TGTGCCAGCTCACCGACCCTTGGCGGGGGTAATGCCGAGCAGTACTTC.

This rearrangement joins TRBV30 to TRBJ1-5; TRBD1 matches 7 bases. Per germline, CDR1 GTSNPN and CDR2 SVGIG (reference sequence). The CDR3 has 14 amino acids. J gave up 3 bases and V 3 bases, and 5 bases lay outside the gene matches. In DNA form, the CDR3 reads TGTGCCTGGAGGACTACAGGGGTCAATCAGCCCCAGCATTTT. Residues: CAWRTTGVNQPQHF.

In this sample, this clonotype turned up many times. The V gene is TRBV7-8, the J gene TRBJ1-2; D is perhaps TRBD1 (5 bases). Per the germline V gene, CDR1 is SGHVS and CDR2 is FQNEAQ. The CDR3 consists of 12 residues. The V gene lost 6 bases and the J gene lost 8 bases, with 13 bases spanning the gap. Here the CDR3 reads CASRAGAEGYTF. In DNA form, the CDR3 reads TGTGCCAGCAGGGCCGGGGCTGAAGGCTACACCTTC.

This clonotype was seen ten or more times. The chain couples TRBV7-9 to TRBJ2-3; unclear D gene. Trimming removed 4 bases at V and 6 bases at J, with 5 bases between. The length of the CDR3 is 11 residues. Germline assignment: CDR1 SEHNR and CDR2 FQNEAQ (reference sequence). CDR3 protein: CASSSVDTQYF. CDR3 nucleotides: TGTGCCAGCAGCTCCGTTGATACGCAGTATTTT.

Details on this clonotype: The junction and the germline gene differ at one end; a read error may be behind it. V and J are TRBV18 and TRBJ2-1; unclear D gene. This CDR3 is 12 amino acids long. Germline-derived CDR1 and CDR2 are KGHSH and LQKENI. CDR3 nucleotides: TGTGCCAGCTCACCACCGATCAATGAGCAGTCCTTC. It encodes CASSPPINEQSF. The full variable domain, rest sourced from reference TRBV18 and TRBJ2-1, is NAGVMQNPRHLVRRRGQEARLRCSPMKGHSHVYWYRQLPEEGLKFMVYLQKENIIDESGMPKERFSAEFPKEGPSILRIQQVVRGDSAAYFCASSPPINEQSFGPGTRLTVL.

This clonotype was counted ten times or more. CDR3 in DNA: TGCAGTGCAGAGACAGGGTCTTACAATGAGCAGTTCTTC. Its translation is CSAETGSYNEQFF. The chain employs TRBV20-1 and TRBJ2-1; TRBD1 agrees at 7 bases. The CDR3 runs to 13 residues. J was trimmed by 4 bases and V by 6 bases; bases with no gene match: 6. The germline V gene encodes CDR1 DFQATT and CDR2 SNEGSKA (reference sequence).

In its sample, this clonotype was seen many times. The chain is built from TRBV7-6 and TRBJ2-1, with 8 bases matching TRBD2. The V segment lost 5 bases and the J segment 7 bases; nucleotides outside the gene matches: 10. Germline V gene sequence: CDR1 SGHVS, CDR2 FNYEAQ. The CDR3 has 15 residues. For the CDR3, the DNA is TGTGCCAGCAGCCGCAACAGCGGGGGTGCGAATGAGCAGTTCTTC. It codes for CASSRNSGGANEQFF.

The gene calls are TRBV3-1 and TRBJ2-3; D remains unclear. The CDR3 totals 12 residues. V lost 3 bases and J 6 bases, leaving 7 bases between the germline ends. CDR1 and CDR2 from the germline V gene are LGHDT and YNNKEL (reference sequence). The CDR3 region has the DNA TGTGCCAGCAGCCATTTAACGGATACGCAGTATTTT. As protein: CASSHLTDTQYF.

This clonotype was counted ten times or more. J is TRBJ2-7 and V is TRBV12-3 or TRBV12-4, with TRBD1 identical over 7 bases. J gave up 2 bases and V 7 bases, and 8 bases lay outside the gene matches. The CDR3 contains 14 residues. CDR3 in DNA: TGTGCCAGCACCTTGGCCCAGGGGGCCTACGAGCAGTACTTC. This encodes CASTLAQGAYEQYF.

Only a few counts were recorded for this clonotype. A much larger clone differs by one base, so this may be a read error. The J gene is TRBJ1-3, the V gene TRBV6-5; D unresolved. The CDR3 contains 12 residues. The germline CDR1 and CDR2 sequences are MNHEY and SVGAGI. The CDR3 nucleotides are TGTGCCAACAGTTCCGTAGGAAACACCATATATTTT. This codes for CANSSVGNTIYF.